These 10 T cell receptor beta chains originate from one sample sequenced in a study of T cells in Graves' hyperthyroidism and ophthalmopathy. TCR beta CDR3 sequences were amplified from RNA transcripts. HTBI primers were employed in a first-round RT-PCR of the TCR CDR3. One entry per CDR3 protein results from TCRdb running MiXCR on the multiplex PCR reads. There are 450,000 to 650,000 distinct CDR3 sequences in the sample; over 15% occur only once, and under 20% lies in the top ten. Sequenced sample: blood. These receptors were collected from a young woman with Graves' ophthalmopathy.

This clonotype was detected only a few times. Germline is not matched at one junction end, which may reflect a read error. The chain couples TRBV27 to TRBJ2-7; no reliable D call. CDR3 size: 12 residues. From germline, CDR1 is MNHEY and CDR2 SMNVEV (reference sequence). CDR3 protein: CASGLNSYEQYF. The DNA for the CDR3 is TGTGCCAGCGGTTTGAACTCCTACGAGCAGTACTTC.

The chain couples TRBV24-1 to TRBJ2-3; TRBD2 aligns across 9 bases. The J segment lost 4 bases and the V segment lost 4 bases, leaving 20 bases of the junction unmatched. The CDR3 loop spans 20 amino acids. CDR1 and CDR2 (germline): KGHDR, SFDVKD. The CDR3 loop reads CATSERPSGERLGIPDTQYF. The CDR3 DNA is TGTGCCACCAGTGAGAGGCCTAGCGGGGAACGTTTAGGAATTCCAGATACGCAGTATTTT.

The CDR3 region is CSVLFGDRQPQHF. The CDR3 nucleotides are TGCAGTGTTCTTTTTGGGGACCGTCAGCCCCAGCATTTT. The chain is built from TRBV20-1 and TRBJ1-5, with D perhaps TRBD1 (5 bases). The V gene lost 7 bases and the J gene lost 6 bases, with 16 bases spanning the gap. The CDR3 runs 13 residues. Germline loops: CDR1 DFQATT, CDR2 SNEGSKA (reference sequence).

This chain links TRBV4-3 with TRBJ2-1; 8 bases agree with TRBD1. The CDR3 sequence is 17 residues long. Germline CDR1 reads LGHNA; CDR2 reads YSLEER. The junction had 14 bases not matched to a gene; V was cut back by 3 bases and J by 7 bases. CDR3 bases: TGCGCCAGCAGCCAGGACCTGCTCCGACAGGGGCGGAATGAGCAGTTCTTC. It codes for CASSQDLLRQGRNEQFF.

In this sample, this clonotype turned up many times. J is TRBJ2-5 and V is TRBV11-2, with D possibly matching TRBD2 (5 bases). Trimming took off 5 bases at V and 5 bases at J, with 12 bases between the two ends. The CDR3 has 13 residues. CDR1 and CDR2 from the germline V gene are SGHAT and FQNNGV. CDR3 region: CASSLLGLETQYF. The CDR3 coding sequence is TGTGCCAGCAGCCTACTAGGGCTCGAGACCCAGTACTTC.

This clonotype was found a few times. V is TRBV19 and J is TRBJ1-6, with D hard to call. The CDR3 is made up of 16 amino acids. Trimming left V 8 bases short and J 7 bases short, with 21 bases between. Germline V gene sequence: CDR1 LNHDA, CDR2 SQIVND (reference sequence). The CDR3 DNA sequence: TGTGCCAGTTCTCTTTCCGGTGCAGAGGGCAATTCACCCCTCCACTTT. Its translation is CASSLSGAEGNSPLHF.

This clonotype showed up many times. This chain connects TRBV27 to TRBJ1-5; tentatively, D is TRBD1 (5 bases). The V gene's germline CDR1 is MNHEY and CDR2 SMNVEV (reference sequence). This CDR3 has 17 residues. The V and J ends lost 6 bases and 1 base respectively, with 19 bases between them. Here the CDR3 reads CASSTMGPLLSNQPQHF. In DNA, the CDR3 is TGTGCCAGCAGCACCATGGGGCCCCTTTTGAGCAATCAGCCCCAGCATTTT.

V and J are TRBV20-1 and TRBJ2-3, with a tentative D call TRBD1 (6 bases). The germline gives CDR1 DFQATT, CDR2 SNEGSKA (reference sequence). The V end was cut by 6 bases, the J end by 1 base, with 17 bases between. This CDR3 is built from 15 residues. The CDR3 protein is CSADGTQGRTDTQYF. CDR3 sequence (DNA): TGCAGTGCCGATGGGACACAGGGACGCACAGATACGCAGTATTTT.

This clonotype was detected only a few times. The V gene is TRBV5-1, the J gene TRBJ2-7, with 8 bases identical to TRBD1. The germline CDR1 and CDR2 sequences are SGHRS and YFSETQ. The length of the CDR3 is 15 residues. V lost 4 bases and J lost 6; bases outside the gene matches: 12. The CDR3 region is CASSLSGTGQLEQYF. Written as DNA, the CDR3 is TGCGCCAGCAGCCTCTCCGGGACAGGCCAACTCGAGCAGTACTTC. The full variable domain, completed using reference TRBV5-1 and TRBJ2-7, is KAGVTQTPRYLIKTRGQQVTLSCSPISGHRSVSWYQQTPGQGLQFLFEYFSETQRNKGNFPGRFSGRQFSNSRSEMNVSTLELGDSALYLCASSLSGTGQLEQYFGPGTRLTVT.

The J gene is TRBJ1-3, the V gene TRBV25-1, with TRBD1 as a possible D gene (6 bases). The CDR3 length is 15 residues. The V end lost 3 bases, the J end lost 4 bases, and 13 bases lay between the germline ends. CDR1 MGHDK and CDR2 SYGVNS come from the germline V gene. In DNA, the CDR3 is TGTGCCAGCAGTGACGCGGGGGCGCGGGGAAACACCATATATTTT. Encoded protein: CASSDAGARGNTIYF.